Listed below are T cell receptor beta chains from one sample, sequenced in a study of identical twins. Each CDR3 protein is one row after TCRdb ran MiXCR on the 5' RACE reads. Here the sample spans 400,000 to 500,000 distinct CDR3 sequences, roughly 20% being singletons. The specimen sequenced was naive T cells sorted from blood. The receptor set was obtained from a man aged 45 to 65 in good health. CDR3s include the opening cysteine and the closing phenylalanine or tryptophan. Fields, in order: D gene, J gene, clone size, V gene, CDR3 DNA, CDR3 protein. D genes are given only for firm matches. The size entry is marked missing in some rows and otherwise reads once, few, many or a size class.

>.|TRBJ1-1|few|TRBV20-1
TGCAGTGCTAGAGGTCCGGGGGGGGCCACTGAAGCTTTCTTT
CSARGPGGATEAFF
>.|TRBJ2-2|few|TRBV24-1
TGTGCCACCAGTGATCAGCAGACTCTTTACACCGGGGAGCTGTTTTTT
CATSDQQTLYTGELFF
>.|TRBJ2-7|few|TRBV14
TGTGCCAGCAGCCAAGAGGATAACTACGAGCAGTACTTC
CASSQEDNYEQYF
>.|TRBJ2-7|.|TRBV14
TGTGCCAGCAGCCAAGCAGGCCGGGACTCTTTTCTCGAGCAGTACTTC
CASSQAGRDSFLEQYF
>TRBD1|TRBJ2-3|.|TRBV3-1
TGTGCCAGCAGCCTTCGGGACAGGGGGATTTATAGCACAGATACGCAGTATTTT
CASSLRDRGIYSTDTQYF
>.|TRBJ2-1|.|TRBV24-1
TGTGCCACCAGTGATCTAGCCGCTAGCTCCTACAATGAGCAGTTCTTC
CATSDLAASSYNEQFF
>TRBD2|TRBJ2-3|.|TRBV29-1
TGCAGCGTCGACCCACGACTAGCTGCTACGCAGTATTTT
CSVDPRLAATQYF
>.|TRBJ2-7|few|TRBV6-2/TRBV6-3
TGTGCCAGCGGATTTCGTTACGAGCAGTACTTC
CASGFRYEQYF
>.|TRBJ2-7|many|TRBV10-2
TGCGCCAGCAGTGATAAGGTCTACGAGCAGTACTTC
CASSDKVYEQYF
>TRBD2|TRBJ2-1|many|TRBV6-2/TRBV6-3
TGTGCCAGCAGTTACTCGACTAGCGGGAGGGCCCTCGGATATGAGCAGTTCTTC
CASSYSTSGRALGYEQFF
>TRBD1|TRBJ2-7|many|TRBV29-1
TGCAGCGTTGAAAGAGGACAGGGGGCTTACGAGCAGTACTTC
CSVERGQGAYEQYF
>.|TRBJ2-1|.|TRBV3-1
TGTGCCAGCAGCTGGACTGACGGAACGTACAATGAGCAGTTCTTC
CASSWTDGTYNEQFF
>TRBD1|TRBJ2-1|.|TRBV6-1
TGTGCCAGCAGTCAGGGACAGCGGACCTACAATGAGCAGTTCTTC
CASSQGQRTYNEQFF
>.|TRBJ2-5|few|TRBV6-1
TGTGCCAGCATCCCACGGGCCCTTCAAGAGACCCAGTACTTC
CASIPRALQETQYF
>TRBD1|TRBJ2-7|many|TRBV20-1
TGCAGTGCAGTAGGACAGGGGGCAACCTACGAGCAGTACTTC
CSAVGQGATYEQYF
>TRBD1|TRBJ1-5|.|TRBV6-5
TGTGCCAGCAGATTAGACAGGGTAGGCAATCAGCCCCAGCATTTT
CASRLDRVGNQPQHF
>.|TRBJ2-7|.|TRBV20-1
TGCAGTGCTAGACAGGGGATAAACGCCGAGCAGTACTTC
CSARQGINAEQYF
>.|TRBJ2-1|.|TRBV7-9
TGTGCCAGCAGCTCCCGGGACTCCTTCCTCCGCAATGAGCAGTTCTTC
CASSSRDSFLRNEQFF
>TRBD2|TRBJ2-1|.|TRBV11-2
TGTGCCAGCAGCTCGTCGGGACTAGCGGGAGCGGGCTACAATGAGCAGTTCTTC
CASSSSGLAGAGYNEQFF
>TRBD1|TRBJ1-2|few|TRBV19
TGTGCCAGTAGATCCGGGACAGGTTCCGATGGCTACACCTTC
CASRSGTGSDGYTF
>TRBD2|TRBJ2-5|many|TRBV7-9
TGTGCCAGCAGCCGTCTAGCGGGAGGGCCAGAGACCCAGTACTTC
CASSRLAGGPETQYF
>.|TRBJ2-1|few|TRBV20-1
TGCAGTGCTAGAATATGGAGGGACAATGAGCAGTTCTTC
CSARIWRDNEQFF
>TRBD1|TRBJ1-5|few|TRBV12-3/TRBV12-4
TGTGCCAGCAGTTTAAGTAAAGGACAGGGCCGACAGCCCCAGCATTTT
CASSLSKGQGRQPQHF
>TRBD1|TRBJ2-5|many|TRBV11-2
TGTGCCAGCAGCCACGGACAGGGGATTGAGACCCAGTACTTC
CASSHGQGIETQYF
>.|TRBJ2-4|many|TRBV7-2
TGTGCCAGCAGCTTAGGGTTTCGGAAAAACATTCAGTACTTC
CASSLGFRKNIQYF
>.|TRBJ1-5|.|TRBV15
TGTGCCACCGCCGGTTGGGGCCAGCCCCAGCATTTT
CATAGWGQPQHF
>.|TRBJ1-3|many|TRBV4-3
TGCGCCAGCAGCCAAGATCGTATTGGTCAGGACACCATATATTTT
CASSQDRIGQDTIYF
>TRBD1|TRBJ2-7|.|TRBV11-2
TGTGCCAGCAGCCTAAGGGGGGGGACAGGGGGCTACGAGCAGTACTTC
CASSLRGGTGGYEQYF
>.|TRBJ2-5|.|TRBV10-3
TGTGCCATCAGTGAGTCGGGTTACAGGTCGACCCAGTACTTC
CAISESGYRSTQYF
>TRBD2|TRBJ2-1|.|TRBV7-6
TGTGCCAGCAGCTATACTAGCGGGAGCAATGAGCAGTTCTTC
CASSYTSGSNEQFF
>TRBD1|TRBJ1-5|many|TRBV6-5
TGTGCCAGCAGCCAGGGGGCCGGCAATCAGCCCCAGCATTTT
CASSQGAGNQPQHF
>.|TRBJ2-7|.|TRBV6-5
TGTGCCAGCAGTTACTCAGGGGCGGGCCAACCCTACGAGCAGTACTTC
CASSYSGAGQPYEQYF
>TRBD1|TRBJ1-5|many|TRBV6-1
TGTGCCAGCAGTGAAGTGGTCAGGGGGAGCAATCAGCCCCAGCATTTT
CASSEVVRGSNQPQHF
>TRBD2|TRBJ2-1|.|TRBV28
TGTGCCAGCAGTTTACAACTAGCGGCCTACAATGAGCAGTTCTTC
CASSLQLAAYNEQFF
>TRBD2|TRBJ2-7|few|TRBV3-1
TGTGCCAGCAGCCAAGGTGGGACTAGCGGCTACGAGCAGTACTTC
CASSQGGTSGYEQYF
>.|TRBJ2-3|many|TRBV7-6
TGTGCCAGCAGTTACTTCGGGGGCGCGGGGGATACGCAGTATTTT
CASSYFGGAGDTQYF
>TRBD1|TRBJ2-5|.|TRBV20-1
TGCAGTGCTAGCCGGGACAGAAAACAAGAGACCCAGTACTTC
CSASRDRKQETQYF
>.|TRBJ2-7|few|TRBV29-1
TGCAGCGTTGAAGAGACTAAAGGCCTCTCCTACGAGCAGTACTTC
CSVEETKGLSYEQYF
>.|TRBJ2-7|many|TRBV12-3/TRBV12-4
TGTGCCAGCAGCCCAACCAAGACTAGTTTCCACGAGCAGTACTTC
CASSPTKTSFHEQYF
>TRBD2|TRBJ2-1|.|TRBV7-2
TGTGCCAGCAGCCAGGTAGGACTAGCGGGAGGTGAGCAGTTCTTC
CASSQVGLAGGEQFF
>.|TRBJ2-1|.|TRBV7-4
TGTGCCAGCAGCTACCAGGTTCATAGCCCGAATGAGCAGTTCTTC
CASSYQVHSPNEQFF
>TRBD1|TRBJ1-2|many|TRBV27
TGTGCCAGCAGTTTAGGACAGGGGAGGCAAGGTGGCTACACCTTC
CASSLGQGRQGGYTF
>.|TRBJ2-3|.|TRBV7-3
TGTGCCAGCAGCTTGTCCGGTTCTGTGACAGATACGCAGTATTTT
CASSLSGSVTDTQYF
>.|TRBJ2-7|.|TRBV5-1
TGCGCCAGCCAGCAGTTCGACGAGCAGTACTTC
CASQQFDEQYF
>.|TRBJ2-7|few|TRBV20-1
TGCAGTGCTAGAGATAAGAGGACGGAGCAGTACTTC
CSARDKRTEQYF
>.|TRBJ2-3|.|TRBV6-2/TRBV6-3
TGTGCCAGCAGTCAAACACAGGGAACAGATACGCAGTATTTT
CASSQTQGTDTQYF
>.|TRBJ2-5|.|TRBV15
TGTGCCACCAGCAGAGACCCGACCCCTGGAGAGACCCAGTACTTC
CATSRDPTPGETQYF
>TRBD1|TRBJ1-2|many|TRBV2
TGTGCCAGCGCCCCAGGACAGGATCCTTATGGCTACACCTTC
CASAPGQDPYGYTF
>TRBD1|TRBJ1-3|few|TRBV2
TGTGCCAGCATACAGGGGATCTCTGGAAACACCATATATTTT
CASIQGISGNTIYF
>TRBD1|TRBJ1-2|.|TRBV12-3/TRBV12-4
TGTGCCAGCAGTTTGGGGCGTAAGCTTTGGGGACAGAAGCATTATGGCTACACCTTC
CASSLGRKLWGQKHYGYTF
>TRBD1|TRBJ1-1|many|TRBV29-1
TGCAGCGTTAAGGGGGCGCGCAGCACTGAAGCTTTCTTT
CSVKGARSTEAFF
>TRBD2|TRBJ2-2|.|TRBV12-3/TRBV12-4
TGTGCCAGCCGGGGAGGGATCACCGGGGAGCTGTTTTTT
CASRGGITGELFF
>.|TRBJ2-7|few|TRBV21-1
TGTGCCACCCCTAGCGCCTACGAGCAGTACTTC
CATPSAYEQYF